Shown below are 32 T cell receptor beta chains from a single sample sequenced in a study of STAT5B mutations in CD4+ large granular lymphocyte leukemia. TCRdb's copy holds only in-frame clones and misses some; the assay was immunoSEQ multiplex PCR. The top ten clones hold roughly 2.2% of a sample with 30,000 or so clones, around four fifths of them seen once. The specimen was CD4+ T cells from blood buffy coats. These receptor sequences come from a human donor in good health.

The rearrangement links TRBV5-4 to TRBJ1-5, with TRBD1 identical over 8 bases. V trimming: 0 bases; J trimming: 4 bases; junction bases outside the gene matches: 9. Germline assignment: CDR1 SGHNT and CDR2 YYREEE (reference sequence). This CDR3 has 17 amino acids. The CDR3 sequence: CASSLGGGQGRNQPQHF. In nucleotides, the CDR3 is TGTGCCAGCAGCTTGGGCGGAGGACAGGGCCGAAATCAGCCCCAGCATTTT.

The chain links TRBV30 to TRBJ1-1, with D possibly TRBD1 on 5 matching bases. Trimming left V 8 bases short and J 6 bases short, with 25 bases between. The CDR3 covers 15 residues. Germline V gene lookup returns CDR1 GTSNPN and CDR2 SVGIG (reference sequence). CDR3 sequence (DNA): TGTGCCCTCAATAACCCGGGTTTGGTGGGGCCTGAAGCTTTCTTT. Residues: CALNNPGLVGPEAFF.

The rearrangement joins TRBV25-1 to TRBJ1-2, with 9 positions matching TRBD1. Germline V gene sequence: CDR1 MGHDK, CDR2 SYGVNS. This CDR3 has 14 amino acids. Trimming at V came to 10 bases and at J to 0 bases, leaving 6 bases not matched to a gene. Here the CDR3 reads CATAGTGTNYGYTF. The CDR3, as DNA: TGTGCCACCGCCGGGACAGGGACTAACTATGGCTACACCTTC.

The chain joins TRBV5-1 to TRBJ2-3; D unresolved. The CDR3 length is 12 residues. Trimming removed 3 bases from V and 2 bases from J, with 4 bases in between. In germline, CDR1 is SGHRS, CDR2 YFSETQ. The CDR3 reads CASSWDTDTQYF. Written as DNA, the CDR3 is TGCGCCAGCAGCTGGGACACAGATACGCAGTATTTT.

In DNA, the CDR3 is TGTGCCAGCAGCCGGACAGGGGCCTCCTACGAGCAGTACTTC. Protein sequence: CASSRTGASYEQYF. The chain has TRBV11-2 and TRBJ2-7; 9 bases map to TRBD1. After removal of 5 bases from V and 0 bases from J, the junction contained 2 bases not matched to a gene. This CDR3 has 14 residues. Looked up from germline, CDR1 is SGHAT and CDR2 is FQNNGV.

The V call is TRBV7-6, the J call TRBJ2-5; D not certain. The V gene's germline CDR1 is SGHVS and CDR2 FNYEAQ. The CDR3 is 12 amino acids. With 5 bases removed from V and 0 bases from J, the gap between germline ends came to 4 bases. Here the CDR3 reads CASSPYQETQYF. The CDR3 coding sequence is TGTGCCAGCAGCCCCTACCAAGAGACCCAGTACTTC.

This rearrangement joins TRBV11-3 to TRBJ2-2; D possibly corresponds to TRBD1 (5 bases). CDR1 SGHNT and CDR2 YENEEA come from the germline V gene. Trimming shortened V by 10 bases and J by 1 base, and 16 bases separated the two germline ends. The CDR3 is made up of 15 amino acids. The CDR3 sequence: CATAGGAQNTGELFF. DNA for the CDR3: TGTGCCACCGCCGGTGGGGCACAGAACACCGGGGAGCTGTTTTTT.

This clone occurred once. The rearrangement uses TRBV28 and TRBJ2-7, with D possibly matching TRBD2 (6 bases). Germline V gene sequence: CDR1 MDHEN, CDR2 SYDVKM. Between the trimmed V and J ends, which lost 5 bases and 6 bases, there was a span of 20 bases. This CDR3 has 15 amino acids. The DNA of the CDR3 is TGTGCCAGCAGTCTTATAGGCGGAGGGACCCCCGAGCAGTACTTC. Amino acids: CASSLIGGGTPEQYF. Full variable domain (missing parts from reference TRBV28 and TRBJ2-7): DVKVTQSSRYLVKRTGEKVFLECVQDMDHENMFWYRQDPGLGLRLIYFSYDVKMKEKGDIPEGYSVSREKKERFSLILESASTNQTSMYLCASSLIGGGTPEQYFGPGTRLTVT.

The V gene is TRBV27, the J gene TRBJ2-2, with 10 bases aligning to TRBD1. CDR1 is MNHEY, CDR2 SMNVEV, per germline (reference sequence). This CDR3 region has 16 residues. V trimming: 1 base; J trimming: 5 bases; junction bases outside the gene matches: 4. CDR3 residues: CASSLWTGGATGELFF. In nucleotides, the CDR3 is TGTGCCAGCAGTTTATGGACAGGGGGAGCTACCGGGGAGCTGTTTTTT.

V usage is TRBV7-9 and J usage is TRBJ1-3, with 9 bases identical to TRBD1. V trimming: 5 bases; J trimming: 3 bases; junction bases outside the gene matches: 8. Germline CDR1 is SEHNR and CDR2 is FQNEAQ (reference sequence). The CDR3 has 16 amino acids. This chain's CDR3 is CASSPPGQGNGNTIYF. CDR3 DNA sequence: TGTGCCAGCAGCCCGCCGGGACAGGGAAATGGAAACACCATATATTTT.

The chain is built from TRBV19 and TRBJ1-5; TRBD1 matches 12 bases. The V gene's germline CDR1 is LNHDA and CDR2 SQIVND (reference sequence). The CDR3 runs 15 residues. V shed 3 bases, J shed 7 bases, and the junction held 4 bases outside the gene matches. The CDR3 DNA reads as TGTGCCAGTAGTATCGGGACAGGGGGCGGACAGCCCCAGCATTTT. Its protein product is CASSIGTGGGQPQHF.

CDR3 loop: CASSRSGVYNEQFF. CDR3 bases: TGTGCCAGCAGTCGTAGCGGGGTCTACAATGAGCAGTTCTTC. This chain uses TRBV28 with TRBJ2-1, with TRBD2 matching over 8 bases. The CDR3 runs 14 residues. V lost 5 bases to trimming and J lost 3 bases; unmatched junction nucleotides: 3. The germline V gene has CDR1 MDHEN and CDR2 SYDVKM.

DNA for the CDR3: TGTGCCAGCAACATACAGGGGGCTTACGATACGCAGTATTTT. This encodes CASNIQGAYDTQYF. J is TRBJ2-3 and V is TRBV2; 9 bases line up with TRBD1. With V trimmed by 7 bases and J by 6 bases, 8 bases remained unmatched. Germline assignment: CDR1 SNHLY and CDR2 FYNNEI. This CDR3 is built from 14 residues.

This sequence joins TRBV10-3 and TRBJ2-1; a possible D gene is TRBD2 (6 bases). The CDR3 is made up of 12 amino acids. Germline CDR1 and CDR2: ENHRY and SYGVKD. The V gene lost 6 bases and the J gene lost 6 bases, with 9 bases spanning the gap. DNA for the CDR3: TGTGCCATCAGGGAGGGGATCAATGAGCAGTTCTTC. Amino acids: CAIREGINEQFF.

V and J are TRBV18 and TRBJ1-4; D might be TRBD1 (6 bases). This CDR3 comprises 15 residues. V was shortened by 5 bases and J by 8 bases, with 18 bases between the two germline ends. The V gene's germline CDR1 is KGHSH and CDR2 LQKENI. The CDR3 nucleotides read TGTGCCAGCTCATTCTCCGGGACAAGAACGGAAAAACTGTTTTTT. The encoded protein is CASSFSGTRTEKLFF. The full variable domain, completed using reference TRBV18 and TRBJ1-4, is NAGVMQNPRHLVRRRGQEARLRCSPMKGHSHVYWYRQLPEEGLKFMVYLQKENIIDESGMPKERFSAEFPKEGPSILRIQQVVRGDSAAYFCASSFSGTRTEKLFFGSGTQLSVL.

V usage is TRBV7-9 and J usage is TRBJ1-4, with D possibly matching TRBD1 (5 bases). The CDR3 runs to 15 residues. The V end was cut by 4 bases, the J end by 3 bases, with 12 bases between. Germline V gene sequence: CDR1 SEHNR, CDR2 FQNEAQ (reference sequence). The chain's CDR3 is CASSSNQGANEKLFF. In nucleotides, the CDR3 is TGTGCCAGCAGCTCAAACCAGGGAGCTAATGAAAAACTGTTTTTT.

As DNA, the CDR3 is TGTGCCAGCTCCCTACTAAGTCCAAGACTAGCGGGCACAGATACGCAGTATTTT. Its translation: CASSLLSPRLAGTDTQYF. The chain employs TRBV18 and TRBJ2-3; TRBD2 agrees at 9 bases. The germline gives CDR1 KGHSH, CDR2 LQKENI. CDR3 size: 18 residues. Trimming cost V 6 bases and J 1 base; bases outside gene matches: 14.

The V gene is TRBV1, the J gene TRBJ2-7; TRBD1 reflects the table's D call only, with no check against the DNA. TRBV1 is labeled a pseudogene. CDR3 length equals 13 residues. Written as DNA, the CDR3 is TGCACCAACGGCCGGGACAGGGACTACGAGCAGTACTTC. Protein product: CTNGRDRDYEQYF.

CDR3 protein: CASSLVGAGNTIYF. CDR3 DNA: TGTGCCAGCAGCTTGGTTGGGGCAGGAAACACCATATATTTT. This chain connects TRBV5-4 to TRBJ1-3; a possible D gene is TRBD1 (5 bases). The CDR3 is made up of 14 amino acids. Trimming removed 0 bases at V and 4 bases at J, with 8 bases between. Germline loops: CDR1 SGHNT, CDR2 YYREEE (reference sequence).

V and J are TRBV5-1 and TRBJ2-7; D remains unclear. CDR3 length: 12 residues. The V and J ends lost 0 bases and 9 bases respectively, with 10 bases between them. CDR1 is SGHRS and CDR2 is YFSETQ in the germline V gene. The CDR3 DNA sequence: TGCGCCAGCAGCTTGGATCGACGACGGCAGTACTTC. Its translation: CASSLDRRRQYF.

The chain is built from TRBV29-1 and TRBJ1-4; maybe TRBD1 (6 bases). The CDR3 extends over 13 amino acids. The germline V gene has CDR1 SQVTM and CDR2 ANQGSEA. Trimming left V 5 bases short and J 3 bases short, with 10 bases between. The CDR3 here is CSVSGASNEKLFF. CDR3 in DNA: TGCAGCGTTTCAGGGGCGTCTAATGAAAAACTGTTTTTT.

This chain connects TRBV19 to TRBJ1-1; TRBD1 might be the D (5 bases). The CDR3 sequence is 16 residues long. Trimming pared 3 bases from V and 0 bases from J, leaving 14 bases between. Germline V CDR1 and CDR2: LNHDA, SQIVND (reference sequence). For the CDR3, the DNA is TGTGCCAGTAGTATGGGTCTCGGGACGGTGAACACTGAAGCTTTCTTT. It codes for CASSMGLGTVNTEAFF.

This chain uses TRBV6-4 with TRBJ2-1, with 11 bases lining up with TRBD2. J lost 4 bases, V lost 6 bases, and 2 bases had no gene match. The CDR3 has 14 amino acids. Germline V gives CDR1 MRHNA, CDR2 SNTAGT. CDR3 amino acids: CASSRLAGYNEQFF. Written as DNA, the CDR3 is TGTGCCAGCAGCAGACTAGCGGGATACAATGAGCAGTTCTTC.

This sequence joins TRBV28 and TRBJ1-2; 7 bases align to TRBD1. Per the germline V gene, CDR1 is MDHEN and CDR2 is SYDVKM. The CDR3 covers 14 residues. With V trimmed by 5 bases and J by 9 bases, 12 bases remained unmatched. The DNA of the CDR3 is TGTGCCAGCAGTACCAATTACAGGGGTGGCAGCTACACCTTC. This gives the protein CASSTNYRGGSYTF.

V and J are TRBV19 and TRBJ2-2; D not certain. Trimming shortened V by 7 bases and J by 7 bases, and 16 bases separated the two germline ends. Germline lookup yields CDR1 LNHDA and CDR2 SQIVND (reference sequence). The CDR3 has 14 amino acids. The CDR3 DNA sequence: TGTGCCAGTAACCTACCTGGGTTAAGCGGGGAGCTGTTTTTT. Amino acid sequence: CASNLPGLSGELFF.

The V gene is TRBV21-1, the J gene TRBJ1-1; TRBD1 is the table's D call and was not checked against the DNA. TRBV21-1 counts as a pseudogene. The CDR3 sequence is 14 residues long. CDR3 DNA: TGTGCCAGCAGCAAAGGCCCCACAGGGGTTGAAGCTTTCTTT. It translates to CASSKGPTGVEAFF.

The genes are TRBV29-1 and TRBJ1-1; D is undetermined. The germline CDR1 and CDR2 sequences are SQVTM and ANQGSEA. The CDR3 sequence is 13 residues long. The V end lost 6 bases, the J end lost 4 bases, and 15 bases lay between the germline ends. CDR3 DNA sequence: TGCAGCGTGGGGAACCCAGGAGGCACTGAAGCTTTCTTT. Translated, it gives CSVGNPGGTEAFF.

CDR3 bases: TGTGCCAGCAGCCAAAGGACGCTCGATGAGCAGTTCTTC. This encodes CASSQRTLDEQFF. V gene TRBV7-4 combines with J gene TRBJ2-1, with D unclear. Trimming left V 5 bases short and J 8 bases short, with 13 bases between. The V gene's germline CDR1 is SGHVT and CDR2 SQSDAQ. CDR3 length: 13 amino acids.

The CDR3 loop is CASRRVMGGVNEQFF. The CDR3 DNA is TGTGCCAGCAGACGCGTCATGGGCGGGGTCAATGAGCAGTTCTTC. The rearrangement uses TRBV13 and TRBJ2-1; TRBD2 might be the D (6 bases). CDR1 and CDR2 (germline): PRHDT, FYEKMQ (reference sequence). This CDR3 contains 15 residues. V gave up 6 bases and J gave up 6 bases, with 18 bases separating them. The whole variable domain, remainder taken from reference TRBV13 and TRBJ2-1, is AAGVIQSPRHLIKEKRETATLKCYPIPRHDTVYWYQQGPGQDPQFLISFYEKMQSDKGSIPDRFSAQQFSDYHSELNMSSLELGDSALYFCASRRVMGGVNEQFFGPGTRLTVL.

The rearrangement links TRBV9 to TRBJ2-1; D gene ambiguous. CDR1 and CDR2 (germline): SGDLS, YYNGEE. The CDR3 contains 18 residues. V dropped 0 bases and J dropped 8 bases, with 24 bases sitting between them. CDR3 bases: TGTGCCAGCAGCGTAGGAGAAATCGCTAGTAAAGTCGTTGATGAGCAGTTCTTC. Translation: CASSVGEIASKVVDEQFF.

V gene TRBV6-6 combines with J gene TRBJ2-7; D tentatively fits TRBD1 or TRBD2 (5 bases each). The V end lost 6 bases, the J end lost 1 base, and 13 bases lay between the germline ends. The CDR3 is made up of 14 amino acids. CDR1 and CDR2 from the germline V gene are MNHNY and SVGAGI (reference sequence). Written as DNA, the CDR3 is TGTGCCAGCAGACCCTGGGACGGTTCCTACGAGCAGTACTTC. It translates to CASRPWDGSYEQYF.

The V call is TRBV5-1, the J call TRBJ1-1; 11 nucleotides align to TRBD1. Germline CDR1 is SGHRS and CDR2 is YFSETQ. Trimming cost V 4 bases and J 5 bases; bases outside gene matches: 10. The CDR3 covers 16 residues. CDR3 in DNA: TGCGCCAGCAGCACCGCTCGGACAGGGGGCGCGACTGAAGCTTTCTTT. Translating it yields CASSTARTGGATEAFF.